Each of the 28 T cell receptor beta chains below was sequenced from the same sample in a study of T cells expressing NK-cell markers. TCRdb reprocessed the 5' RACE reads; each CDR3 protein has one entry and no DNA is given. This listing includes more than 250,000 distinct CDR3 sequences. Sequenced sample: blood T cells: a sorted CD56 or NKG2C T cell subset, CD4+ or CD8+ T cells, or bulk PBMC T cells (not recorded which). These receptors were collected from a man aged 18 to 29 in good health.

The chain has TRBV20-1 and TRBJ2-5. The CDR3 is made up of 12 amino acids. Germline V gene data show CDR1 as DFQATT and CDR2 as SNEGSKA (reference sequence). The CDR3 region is CSAREAQETQYF.

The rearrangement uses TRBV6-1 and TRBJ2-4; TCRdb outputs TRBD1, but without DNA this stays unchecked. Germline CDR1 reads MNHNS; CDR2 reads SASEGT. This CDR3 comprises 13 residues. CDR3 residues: CASSTGTENIQYF.

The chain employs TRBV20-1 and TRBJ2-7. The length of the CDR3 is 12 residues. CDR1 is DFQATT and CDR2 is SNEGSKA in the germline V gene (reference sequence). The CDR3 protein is CSATQSLAEQYF.

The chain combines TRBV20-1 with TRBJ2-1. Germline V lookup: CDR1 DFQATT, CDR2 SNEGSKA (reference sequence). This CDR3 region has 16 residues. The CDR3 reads CSAREFVGGPYNEQFF.

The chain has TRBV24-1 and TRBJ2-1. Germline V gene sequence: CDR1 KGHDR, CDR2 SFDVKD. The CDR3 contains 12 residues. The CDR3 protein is CATSDQSSAQFF.

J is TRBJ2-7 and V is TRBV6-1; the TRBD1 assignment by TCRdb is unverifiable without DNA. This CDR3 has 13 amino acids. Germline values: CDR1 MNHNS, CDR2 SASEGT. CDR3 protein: CASKGRVWDEQYF.

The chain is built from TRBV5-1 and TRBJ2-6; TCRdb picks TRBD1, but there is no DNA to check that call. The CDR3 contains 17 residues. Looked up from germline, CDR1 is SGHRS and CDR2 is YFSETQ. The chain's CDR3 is CASSYGSRQGRQGVLTF.

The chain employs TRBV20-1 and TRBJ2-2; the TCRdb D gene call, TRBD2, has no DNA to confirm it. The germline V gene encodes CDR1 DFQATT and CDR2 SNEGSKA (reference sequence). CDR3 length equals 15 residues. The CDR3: CSARDTRVKTGELFF.

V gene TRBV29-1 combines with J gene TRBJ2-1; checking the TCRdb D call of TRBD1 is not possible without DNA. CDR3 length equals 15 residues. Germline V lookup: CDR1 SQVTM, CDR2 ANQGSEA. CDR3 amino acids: CSVVPPGGTYNEQFF.

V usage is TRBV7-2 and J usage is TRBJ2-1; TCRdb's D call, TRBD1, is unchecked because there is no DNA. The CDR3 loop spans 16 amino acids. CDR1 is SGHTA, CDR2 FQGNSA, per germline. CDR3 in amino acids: CASSIAGTGYGDEQFF.

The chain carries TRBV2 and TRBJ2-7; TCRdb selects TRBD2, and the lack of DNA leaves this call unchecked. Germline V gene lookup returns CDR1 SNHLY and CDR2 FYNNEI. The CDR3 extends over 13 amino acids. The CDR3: CASRNPGLREQYF.

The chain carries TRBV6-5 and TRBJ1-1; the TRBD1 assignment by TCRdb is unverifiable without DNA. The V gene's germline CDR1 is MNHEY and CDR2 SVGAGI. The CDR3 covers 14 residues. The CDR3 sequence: CASSYSTGGREAFF.

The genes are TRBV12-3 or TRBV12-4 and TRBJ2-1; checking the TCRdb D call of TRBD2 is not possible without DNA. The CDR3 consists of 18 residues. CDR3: CASSSPFWRSGIHNEQFF.

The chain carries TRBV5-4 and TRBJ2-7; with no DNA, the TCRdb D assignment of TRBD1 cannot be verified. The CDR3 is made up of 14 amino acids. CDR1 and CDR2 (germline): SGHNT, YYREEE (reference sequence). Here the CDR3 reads CASSFAGQIYEQYF.

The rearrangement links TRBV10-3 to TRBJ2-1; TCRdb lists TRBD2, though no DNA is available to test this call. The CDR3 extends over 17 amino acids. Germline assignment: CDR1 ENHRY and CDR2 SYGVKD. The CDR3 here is CAISEGLAGGSYNEQFF.

This CDR3 is CASSPSGGSRETQYF. The chain employs TRBV18 and TRBJ2-5; TCRdb reports TRBD1, a call that lacks DNA to check it against. Looked up from germline, CDR1 is KGHSH and CDR2 is LQKENI. This CDR3 region has 15 residues.

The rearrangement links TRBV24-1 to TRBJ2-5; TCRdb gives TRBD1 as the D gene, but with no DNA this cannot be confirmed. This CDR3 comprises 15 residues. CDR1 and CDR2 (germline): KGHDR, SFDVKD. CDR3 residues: CATSDETGVEETQYF.

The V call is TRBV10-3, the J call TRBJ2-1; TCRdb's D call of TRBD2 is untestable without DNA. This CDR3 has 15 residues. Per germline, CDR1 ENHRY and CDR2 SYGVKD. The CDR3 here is CAISEHSGRADEQFF.

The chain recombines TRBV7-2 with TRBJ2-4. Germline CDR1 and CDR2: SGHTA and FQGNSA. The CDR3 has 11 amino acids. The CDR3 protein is CASGAKNIQYF.

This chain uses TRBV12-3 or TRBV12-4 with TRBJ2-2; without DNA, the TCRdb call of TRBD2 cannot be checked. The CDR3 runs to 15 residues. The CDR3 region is CATAGSGANTGELFF.

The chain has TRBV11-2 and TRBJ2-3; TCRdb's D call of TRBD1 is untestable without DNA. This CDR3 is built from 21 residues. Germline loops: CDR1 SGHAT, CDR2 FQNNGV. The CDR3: CASSLVGGLSTEEFWTDTQYF.

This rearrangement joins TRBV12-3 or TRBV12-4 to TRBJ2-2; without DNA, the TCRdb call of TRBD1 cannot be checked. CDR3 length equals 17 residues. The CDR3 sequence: CASHIPGQGTNTGELFF.

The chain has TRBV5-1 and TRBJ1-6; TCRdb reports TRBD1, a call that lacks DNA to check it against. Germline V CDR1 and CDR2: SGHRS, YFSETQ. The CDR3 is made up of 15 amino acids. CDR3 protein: CASSVNQGIDSPLHF.

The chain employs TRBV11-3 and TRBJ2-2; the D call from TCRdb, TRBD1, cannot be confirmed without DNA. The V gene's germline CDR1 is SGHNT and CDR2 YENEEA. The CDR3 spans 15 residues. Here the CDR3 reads CASSPGGGYTGELFF.

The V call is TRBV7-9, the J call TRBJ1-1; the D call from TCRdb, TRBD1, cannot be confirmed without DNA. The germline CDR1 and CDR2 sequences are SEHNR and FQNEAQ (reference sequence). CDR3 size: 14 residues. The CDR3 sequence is CASQPTGGGTEAFF.

The CDR3 sequence: CASSVGQRSYNEQFF. The chain couples TRBV12-3 or TRBV12-4 to TRBJ2-1; as DNA is missing, the TRBD1 call by TCRdb cannot be tested. CDR3 length equals 15 residues.

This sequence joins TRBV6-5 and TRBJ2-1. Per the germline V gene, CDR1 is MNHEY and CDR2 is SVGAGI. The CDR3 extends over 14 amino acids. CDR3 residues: CASSYYRSYNEQFF.

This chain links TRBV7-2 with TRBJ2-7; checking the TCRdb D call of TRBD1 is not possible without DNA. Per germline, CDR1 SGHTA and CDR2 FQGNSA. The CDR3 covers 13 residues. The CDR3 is CASSFPDKPPQYF.